These 24 T cell receptor beta chains were sequenced from one sample in a study of T cell responses to AZD1222 COVID-19 vaccine. Profiled with immunoSEQ multiplex PCR; TCRdb holds only in-frame clones, not every one. The table lists about 70,000 clones, 85% of them singletons. The sequences come from peripheral blood, collected on day 0 of AZD1222 vaccination. Every receptor here comes from an adult in good health.

This chain joins TRBV15 and TRBJ1-1, with D uncertain. This CDR3 comprises 13 residues. Trimming left V 3 bases short and J 10 bases short, with 15 bases between. Germline V gives CDR1 LNHNV, CDR2 YYDKDF (reference sequence). CDR3 DNA: TGTGCCACCAGCAGTTCGGTGGGAATTGGAGCTTTCTTT. Translated, it gives CATSSSVGIGAFF.

This clone was seen a single time. This chain joins TRBV6-5 and TRBJ1-1, with a tentative D call TRBD1 (6 bases). Germline V gives CDR1 MNHEY, CDR2 SVGAGI. The V end lost 5 bases, the J end lost 7 bases, and 17 bases lay between the germline ends. The CDR3 totals 14 residues. CDR3 protein: CASSRRGHGVEAFF. The CDR3 DNA follows: TGTGCCAGCAGTCGGCGGGGACACGGTGTTGAAGCTTTCTTT.

DNA for the CDR3: TGCAGCGTTGACCTAGATACGCAGTATTTT. Its protein is CSVDLDTQYF. This chain uses TRBV29-1 with TRBJ2-3; no clear D. The germline gives CDR1 SQVTM, CDR2 ANQGSEA. The CDR3 spans 10 residues. V was trimmed by 3 bases and J by 5 bases, leaving 3 bases between them.

The chain joins TRBV6-5 to TRBJ1-1; TRBD1 aligns across 8 bases. The CDR3 sequence is 15 residues long. V was clipped by 6 bases and J by 1 base; unmatched bases: 7. Germline V gene lookup returns CDR1 MNHEY and CDR2 SVGAGI. The CDR3 reads CASRRTGTSNTEAFF. The CDR3 bases are TGTGCCAGCAGGAGGACAGGGACTTCGAACACTGAAGCTTTCTTT.

Regarding this clone: A junction end diverges from the germline sequence, so it may reflect a read error. V and J are TRBV9 and TRBJ2-1; D uncertain. The CDR3 is 15 residues long. Per germline, CDR1 SGDLS and CDR2 YYNGEE. The chain's CDR3 is CASSGSPGFYIEQFF. DNA of the CDR3: TGTGCCAGCAGCGGATCACCCGGCTTTTACATTGAGCAGTTCTTC.

V and J are TRBV30 and TRBJ2-1; D not certain. Germline assignment: CDR1 GTSNPN and CDR2 SVGIG (reference sequence). The CDR3 spans 15 residues. V shed 4 bases and J shed 7 bases, with 20 bases lying between them. CDR3 sequence: CAWNVGPVVSNEQFF. The CDR3 DNA sequence: TGTGCCTGGAACGTCGGCCCAGTGGTATCGAATGAGCAGTTCTTC.

The chain carries TRBV5-8 and TRBJ2-3; 9 bases fit TRBD1. The CDR3 has 16 amino acids. Germline lookup yields CDR1 SGHTS and CDR2 YDEGEE. V shed 2 bases, J shed 4 bases, and the junction held 8 bases outside the gene matches. The CDR3 spells CASSFRTGEVADTQYF. Here the CDR3 DNA reads TGTGCCAGCAGCTTCCGGACAGGGGAGGTGGCAGATACGCAGTATTTT.

Of note for this clone: Other DNA sequences in this specimen translate into the identical CDR3. The chain is built from TRBV6-5 and TRBJ2-7; TRBD1 aligns across 7 bases. Losses at the gene ends were 2 bases for V and 4 bases for J; bases not matched to a gene: 2. This CDR3 contains 13 residues. Germline-derived CDR1 and CDR2 are MNHEY and SVGAGI. The CDR3 DNA is TGTGCCAGCAGTTACAGCAGGGGGTACGAGCAGTACTTC. This codes for CASSYSRGYEQYF.

The chain has TRBV15 and TRBJ2-6, with D possibly TRBD1 on 6 matching bases. Germline lookup yields CDR1 LNHNV and CDR2 YYDKDF (reference sequence). This CDR3 comprises 16 residues. Trimming cost V 6 bases and J 0 bases, with 12 bases left between them. The CDR3 DNA is TGTGCCACCAGGGCAGGGGCGGGCTCTGGGGCCAACGTCCTGACTTTC. It is translated as CATRAGAGSGANVLTF. Based on the CDR3 plus reference TRBV15 and TRBJ2-6, the full variable domain is DAMVIQNPRYQVTQFGKPVTLSCSQTLNHNVMYWYQQKSSQAPKLLFHYYDKDFNNEADTPDNFQSRRPNTSFCFLDIRSPGLGDTAMYLCATRAGAGSGANVLTFGAGSRLTVL.

V is TRBV18 and J is TRBJ1-2, with 10 bases lining up with TRBD1. This CDR3 is built from 21 residues. CDR1 KGHSH and CDR2 LQKENI come from the germline V gene. Germline trimming cut 4 bases from V and 0 bases from J; bases unmatched to any gene: 20. CDR3: CASSLNPMRGTGAVTNYGYTF. In DNA form, the CDR3 reads TGTGCCAGCTCACTAAACCCGATGAGAGGGACAGGGGCCGTCACTAACTATGGCTACACCTTC. Using reference TRBV18 and TRBJ1-2 for the parts outside the CDR3, the full variable domain is NAGVMQNPRHLVRRRGQEARLRCSPMKGHSHVYWYRQLPEEGLKFMVYLQKENIIDESGMPKERFSAEFPKEGPSILRIQQVVRGDSAAYFCASSLNPMRGTGAVTNYGYTFGSGTRLTVV.

The chain links TRBV30 to TRBJ1-5; no firm D call. This CDR3 comprises 16 residues. Germline lookup yields CDR1 GTSNPN and CDR2 SVGIG (reference sequence). Trimming took 5 bases from V and 0 from J, leaving 17 bases between them. Here the CDR3 reads CAWVGREFYSNQPQHF. CDR3 DNA sequence: TGTGCCTGGGTGGGAAGGGAATTCTATAGCAATCAGCCCCAGCATTTT. The full variable domain, rest sourced from reference TRBV30 and TRBJ1-5, is SQTIHQWPATLVQPVGSPLSLECTVEGTSNPNLYWYRQAAGRGLQLLFYSVGIGQISSEVPQNLSASRPQDRQFILSSKKLLLSDSGFYLCAWVGREFYSNQPQHFGDGTRLSIL.

The V call is TRBV7-8, the J call TRBJ1-5; D ambiguous. Trimming took 0 bases from V and 5 from J, leaving 8 bases between them. The CDR3 spans 14 residues. From germline, CDR1 is SGHVS and CDR2 FQNEAQ. In nucleotides, the CDR3 is TGTGCCAGCAGCTTAGCGCAAGGAGATCAGCCCCAGCATTTT. Its protein product is CASSLAQGDQPQHF.

The chain couples TRBV10-3 to TRBJ1-1, with D maybe TRBD1 (6 bases). Trimming shortened V by 10 bases and J by 2 bases, and 14 bases separated the two germline ends. In germline, CDR1 is ENHRY, CDR2 SYGVKD. The CDR3 consists of 13 residues. The CDR3 reads CARGGRGNTEAFF. CDR3 nucleotide sequence: TGTGCCAGAGGGGGTAGGGGTAACACTGAAGCTTTCTTT.

Written as DNA, the CDR3 is TGTGCCAGCAGCCCACAGGGGGACTATGGCTACACCTTC. It specifies CASSPQGDYGYTF. The chain couples TRBV7-2 to TRBJ1-2, with TRBD1 matching over 8 bases. J was trimmed by 3 bases and V by 5 bases; bases with no gene match: 2. From germline, CDR1 is SGHTA and CDR2 FQGNSA. The length of the CDR3 is 13 residues. Full variable domain (rest looked up from reference TRBV7-2 and TRBJ1-2): GAGVSQSPSNKVTEKGKDVELRCDPISGHTALYWYRQSLGQGLEFLIYFQGNSAPDKSGLPSDRFSAERTGGSVSTLTIQRTQQEDSAVYLCASSPQGDYGYTFGSGTRLTVV.

The chain joins TRBV18 to TRBJ2-2, with 8 bases identical to TRBD1. V gave up 1 base and J gave up 4 bases; unmatched junction bases: 11. The CDR3 consists of 18 residues. Looked up from germline, CDR1 is KGHSH and CDR2 is LQKENI. This CDR3 is CASSPRPSGGSSTGELFF. The CDR3 DNA is TGTGCCAGCTCACCACGCCCATCAGGGGGCAGTAGCACCGGGGAGCTGTTTTTT.

The rearrangement joins TRBV9 to TRBJ1-6; maybe TRBD1 (5 bases). Trimming stripped 4 bases from V and 0 bases from J, with 11 bases between. The CDR3 covers 16 residues. Per germline, CDR1 SGDLS and CDR2 YYNGEE. The CDR3 nucleotides read TGTGCCAGCAGCCCAAAGGGGAGCTCCTATAATTCACCCCTCCACTTT. This encodes CASSPKGSSYNSPLHF.

This rearrangement joins TRBV5-1 to TRBJ2-1; 7 bases map to TRBD1. From germline, CDR1 is SGHRS and CDR2 YFSETQ. V lost 5 bases and J lost 4; bases outside the gene matches: 9. CDR3 length equals 15 residues. The CDR3 region is CASRLDRAAYNEQFF. For the CDR3, the DNA is TGCGCCAGCAGACTCGACAGGGCTGCTTACAATGAGCAGTTCTTC.

This clone came up a few times. The genes are TRBV7-9 and TRBJ1-5, with 8 bases matching TRBD1. The CDR3 sequence is 15 residues long. Germline V gene lookup returns CDR1 SEHNR and CDR2 FQNEAQ (reference sequence). V was clipped by 5 bases and J by 7 bases; unmatched bases: 10. The DNA of the CDR3 is TGTGCCAGCAGCCCAGGCGACAGGGGTCAACAGCCCCAGCATTTT. Translating gives CASSPGDRGQQPQHF.

The chain combines TRBV4-2 with TRBJ2-1; weak D call: TRBD1 (5 bases). Germline CDR1 reads LGHNA; CDR2 reads YNFKEQ. V was shortened by 4 bases and J by 6 bases, with 13 bases between the two germline ends. The CDR3 is 14 residues long. This CDR3 reads CASSLLGPGNEQFF. CDR3 nucleotides: TGTGCCAGCAGCCTGTTGGGGCCTGGCAATGAGCAGTTCTTC.

The gene calls are TRBV5-1 and TRBJ2-1; D remains ambiguous. Germline CDR1 and CDR2: SGHRS and YFSETQ. The CDR3 extends over 15 amino acids. The V and J ends lost 0 bases and 0 bases respectively, with 7 bases between them. The CDR3 DNA sequence: TGCGCCAGCAGCTTGGACCTCGGCTCCTACAATGAGCAGTTCTTC. Translated, it gives CASSLDLGSYNEQFF.

The chain carries TRBV21-1 and TRBJ2-7; TRBD1 reflects the table's D call only, with no check against the DNA. TRBV21-1 is classified as a pseudogene. CDR3 length: 15 residues. CDR3 in amino acids: CASRGGESYMYEQYF. The CDR3 region has the DNA TGTGCCAGCAGAGGGGGCGAAAGTTATATGTACGAGCAGTACTTC.

In this sample, this clone turned up once. This chain connects TRBV5-1 to TRBJ1-2; D uncertain. This CDR3 has 13 residues. V dropped 0 bases and J dropped 4 bases, with 7 bases sitting between them. Per the germline V gene, CDR1 is SGHRS and CDR2 is YFSETQ. This CDR3 reads CASSLGGSYGYTF. Here the CDR3 DNA reads TGCGCCAGCAGCTTGGGAGGGTCCTATGGCTACACCTTC.

The chain joins TRBV18 to TRBJ1-1; D unresolved. The V end was cut by 3 bases, the J end by 7 bases, with 9 bases between. The CDR3 covers 12 residues. Germline loops: CDR1 KGHSH, CDR2 LQKENI. For the CDR3, the DNA is TGTGCCAGCTCACCTCAGGCGGTTGAAGCTTTCTTT. Its protein product is CASSPQAVEAFF.

The rearrangement links TRBV5-8 to TRBJ2-1, with D hard to call. The germline CDR1 and CDR2 sequences are SGHTS and YDEGEE. The V end was cut by 0 bases, the J end by 0 bases, with 7 bases between. The CDR3 spans 15 residues. The CDR3 loop reads CASSLGGSSYNEQFF. CDR3 DNA: TGTGCCAGCAGCTTGGGCGGCAGCTCCTACAATGAGCAGTTCTTC.